The 25 T cell receptor beta chains below all came from one sample that was sequenced in a study of shared clonotypes between healthy human individuals. Produced via immunoSEQ multiplex PCR; TCRdb's table is partial and in-frame only. The sample has 170,000 or so clones, 65% to 70% seen once. Sequencing was performed on memory CD4+ T cells sorted from blood. The subset was: CD45RA-negative fraction. The source of these receptors is a man aged 25-45 years in good health.

CDR3 region: CASSQPRGSVETQYF. The CDR3 DNA reads TGTGCCAGCAGCCAACCCAGGGGGTCTGTGGAGACCCAGTACTTC. The chain uses TRBV14 and TRBJ2-5, with 7 bases fitting TRBD1. Germline trimming cut 2 bases from V and 5 bases from J; bases unmatched to any gene: 8. Germline V gene sequence: CDR1 SGHDN, CDR2 FVKESK. CDR3 length: 15 residues. Combining the CDR3 with reference TRBV14 and TRBJ2-5 gives the whole variable domain EAGVTQFPSHSVIEKGQTVTLRCDPISGHDNLYWYRRVMGKEIKFLLHFVKESKQDESGMPNNRFLAERTGGTYSTLKVQPAELEDSGVYFCASSQPRGSVETQYFGPGTRLLVL.

J is TRBJ2-3 and V is TRBV6-5; TRBD1 aligns across 8 bases. Germline CDR1 and CDR2: MNHEY and SVGAGI. This CDR3 contains 13 residues. The V and J ends lost 11 bases and 0 bases, in that order; junction bases with no gene match: 4. The CDR3 DNA reads TGTGCCGCTCGGACAGGGAGCACAGATACGCAGTATTTT. Protein sequence: CAARTGSTDTQYF.

The rearrangement uses TRBV7-8 and TRBJ2-3; the D is unclear. The germline gives CDR1 SGHVS, CDR2 FQNEAQ. Trimming stripped 3 bases from V and 0 bases from J, with 7 bases between. The CDR3 covers 14 residues. The chain's CDR3 is CASSLSGSTDTQYF. The CDR3 nucleotides are TGTGCCAGCAGCTTGAGTGGGAGCACAGATACGCAGTATTTT.

The sample holds one count of this clone. Within the sample, other DNA sequences also encode this same CDR3. The chain joins TRBV9 to TRBJ2-7; 8 bases are a match to TRBD1. Germline-derived CDR1 and CDR2 are SGDLS and YYNGEE. This CDR3 has 14 residues. V was pared by 1 base and J by 0 bases, with 0 bases of the junction left unmatched. This CDR3 reads CASSVTGGSYEQYF. The CDR3 nucleotides read TGTGCCAGCAGCGTAACAGGGGGCTCCTACGAGCAGTACTTC.

This chain links TRBV18 with TRBJ2-5; tentatively, D is TRBD1 (6 bases). This CDR3 spans 13 amino acids. Trimming cost V 3 bases and J 6 bases, with 11 bases left between them. CDR1 KGHSH and CDR2 LQKENI come from the germline V gene. CDR3 loop: CASSPAQGQTQYF. CDR3 DNA sequence: TGTGCCAGCTCACCCGCACAGGGCCAGACCCAGTACTTC.

This chain connects TRBV28 to TRBJ1-2; 8 bases agree with TRBD1. This CDR3 contains 14 residues. V shed 10 bases, J shed 2 bases, and the junction held 9 bases outside the gene matches. In germline, CDR1 is MDHEN, CDR2 SYDVKM. Here the CDR3 reads CATRRTGSNYGYTF. In nucleotides, the CDR3 is TGTGCCACTCGTCGGACAGGGAGCAACTATGGCTACACCTTC.

The gene calls are TRBV10-3 and TRBJ2-5, with D perhaps matching TRBD2 (7 bases). Germline values: CDR1 ENHRY, CDR2 SYGVKD. This CDR3 contains 16 residues. V gave up 0 bases and J gave up 4 bases, with 15 bases separating them. Here the CDR3 DNA reads TGTGCCATCAGTGAGTCAGGACCAGGGGAGGGAGAGACCCAGTACTTC. Its protein product is CAISESGPGEGETQYF.

There are a few counts of this clone. V and J are TRBV6-6 and TRBJ1-1, with D unresolved. Germline V gives CDR1 MNHNY, CDR2 SVGAGI (reference sequence). The CDR3 runs to 13 residues. Deletions cut 5 bases from V and 1 base from J, with 8 bases between. The CDR3 loop is CASSKDGNTEAFF. The CDR3 bases are TGTGCCAGCAGTAAGGACGGGAACACTGAAGCTTTCTTT.

This clone came up a few times. In nucleotides, the CDR3 is TGTGCCAGTAATTTGGGACAGGGGGCTTTGGCTGGGGCCAACGTCCTGACTTTC. Translated, it gives CASNLGQGALAGANVLTF. The V and J genes are TRBV19 and TRBJ2-6, with 12 bases identical to TRBD1. The CDR3 is 18 residues long. Germline V gene lookup returns CDR1 LNHDA and CDR2 SQIVND (reference sequence). V was pared by 7 bases and J by 2 bases, with 9 bases of the junction left unmatched.

This clone has more than one count but fewer than ten. CDR3 sequence reads: CASSLQGLNEQYF. The CDR3 DNA follows: TGCGCCAGCAGCTTACAGGGTTTGAACGAGCAGTACTTC. The chain is built from TRBV5-1 and TRBJ2-7; TRBD1 is a possible D gene (6 bases). With 2 bases removed from V and 5 bases from J, the gap between germline ends came to 11 bases. This CDR3 region has 13 residues. Per the germline V gene, CDR1 is SGHRS and CDR2 is YFSETQ.

This sequence joins TRBV18 and TRBJ2-3; 8 nucleotides line up with TRBD1. Trimming removed 5 bases from V and 2 bases from J; junction bases left unmatched: 6. CDR3 length: 15 amino acids. CDR1 and CDR2 from the germline V gene are KGHSH and LQKENI. CDR3 protein: CASSMSQGDTDTQYF. Written as DNA, the CDR3 is TGTGCCAGCTCAATGTCACAGGGGGACACAGATACGCAGTATTTT.

Turning to this clone: This sample also contains other DNA sequences that code for the same CDR3. The V call is TRBV5-1, the J call TRBJ2-3, with 8 nucleotides matching TRBD2. This CDR3 region has 14 residues. V was clipped by 4 bases and J by 4 bases; unmatched bases: 5. Germline CDR1 is SGHRS and CDR2 is YFSETQ. The CDR3, as DNA: TGCGCCAGCAGCCCCGGGGGGGGACCAGATACGCAGTATTTT. Translating it yields CASSPGGGPDTQYF.

In nucleotides, the CDR3 is TGTGCCAGCTCACCGGGGAGCACCGGGGAGCTGTTTTTT. This encodes CASSPGSTGELFF. V usage is TRBV18 and J usage is TRBJ2-2; weak D call: TRBD2 (5 bases). This CDR3 comprises 13 residues. The V and J ends lost 3 bases and 4 bases respectively, with 6 bases between them. CDR1 and CDR2 from the germline V gene are KGHSH and LQKENI.

The chain has TRBV5-6 and TRBJ1-5; TRBD1 might be the D (6 bases). The V gene's germline CDR1 is SGHDT and CDR2 YYEEEE. Trimming cost V 2 bases and J 2 bases, with 11 bases left between them. This CDR3 comprises 15 residues. CDR3 in amino acids: CASSFTGPGNQPQHF. The CDR3 DNA is TGTGCCAGCAGCTTCACAGGGCCCGGCAATCAGCCCCAGCATTTT.

This clone appeared a few times. The chain links TRBV5-1 to TRBJ2-3, with D hard to call. The V and J ends lost 3 bases and 4 bases respectively, with 12 bases between them. This CDR3 is built from 14 residues. Looked up from germline, CDR1 is SGHRS and CDR2 is YFSETQ. The CDR3 sequence is CASSSRPIPDTQYF. The CDR3 DNA follows: TGCGCCAGCAGCTCACGTCCGATCCCAGATACGCAGTATTTT.

The chain employs TRBV5-6 and TRBJ1-2; 7 positions agree with TRBD1. CDR1 SGHDT and CDR2 YYEEEE come from the germline V gene. This CDR3 comprises 14 residues. The V segment lost 1 base and the J segment 4 bases; nucleotides outside the gene matches: 4. CDR3 sequence: CASSLSGQSYGYTF. Here the CDR3 DNA reads TGTGCCAGCAGCTTGTCGGGACAGTCCTATGGCTACACCTTC.

The sample holds one count of this clone. The chain recombines TRBV5-1 with TRBJ2-1, with 7 bases that match TRBD2. The V gene end was trimmed by 4 bases and the J gene end by 15 bases; junction bases not matched to a gene: 16. This CDR3 has 14 amino acids. Per the germline V gene, CDR1 is SGHRS and CDR2 is YFSETQ. The CDR3 reads CASSILPKGGSVFF. The DNA for the CDR3 is TGCGCCAGCAGCATACTCCCGAAGGGCGGGAGTGTGTTCTTC.

DNA for the CDR3: TGTGCCAGCAGTCCAAACAGGGGTAGCATTCAGTACTTC. Translating gives CASSPNRGSIQYF. This rearrangement joins TRBV6-6 to TRBJ2-4, with 7 bases lining up with TRBD1. The CDR3 loop spans 13 amino acids. V was clipped by 5 bases and J by 9 bases; unmatched bases: 7. The germline CDR1 and CDR2 sequences are MNHNY and SVGAGI (reference sequence).

The V gene is TRBV9, the J gene TRBJ2-2; D may be TRBD2 (5 bases). This CDR3 is 15 amino acids long. Germline assignment: CDR1 SGDLS and CDR2 YYNGEE. Trimming took 4 bases from V and 4 from J, leaving 14 bases between them. The CDR3 loop reads CASSLLPEGTGELFF. CDR3 nucleotide sequence: TGTGCCAGCAGCCTTCTACCCGAGGGCACCGGGGAGCTGTTTTTT.

This chain links TRBV18 with TRBJ2-7; 7 bases agree with TRBD2. The CDR3 runs to 13 residues. The junction had 3 bases not matched to a gene; V was cut back by 0 bases and J by 7 bases. Germline V gives CDR1 KGHSH, CDR2 LQKENI. In DNA, the CDR3 is TGTGCCAGCTCACCACCGGGACTAAAAGAGCAGTACTTC. This sequence encodes CASSPPGLKEQYF.

The CDR3 nucleotides read TGTGCCAGCAGTCAAGACCTCCCCACTAGCGGGAGGTTTGCGGCCAAAAACATTCAGTACTTC. This gives the protein CASSQDLPTSGRFAAKNIQYF. J is TRBJ2-4 and V is TRBV6-1, with TRBD2 matching over 12 bases. Trimming cost V 5 bases and J 1 base; bases outside gene matches: 18. Germline loops: CDR1 MNHNS, CDR2 SASEGT. The CDR3 sequence is 21 residues long.

The chain carries TRBV7-9 and TRBJ2-1; D remains unclear. The CDR3 length is 12 residues. Trimming removed 1 base from V and 6 bases from J, with 4 bases in between. The V gene's germline CDR1 is SEHNR and CDR2 FQNEAQ (reference sequence). The CDR3 sequence is CASSLDRNEQFF. The CDR3 nucleotides are TGTGCCAGCAGCTTAGACCGCAATGAGCAGTTCTTC.

V and J are TRBV2 and TRBJ1-3; no clear D. Germline values: CDR1 SNHLY, CDR2 FYNNEI. The CDR3 sequence is 17 residues long. The V and J ends lost 4 bases and 0 bases respectively, with 16 bases between them. The CDR3 DNA reads as TGTGCCAGCAGTGTCGGCTGGCGGACCAGCTCTGGAAACACCATATATTTT. Translated, it gives CASSVGWRTSSGNTIYF.

This chain connects TRBV25-1 to TRBJ2-5; weak D call: TRBD1 (6 bases). The end of the DNA aligns better with TRBJ2-7, so the J call may be wrong. Germline V gives CDR1 MGHDK, CDR2 SYGVNS. The length of the CDR3 is 14 residues. CDR3 in DNA: TGTGCCAGCAGTGCCGATCACAGGGCCTACGAGCAGTACTTC. As protein: CASSADHRAYEQYF.

The sample holds many counts of this clone. The chain uses TRBV19 and TRBJ1-2; 7 bases match TRBD1. The CDR3 is made up of 14 amino acids. Trimming removed 4 bases from V and 8 bases from J; junction bases left unmatched: 10. In germline, CDR1 is LNHDA, CDR2 SQIVND (reference sequence). The CDR3 DNA reads as TGTGCCAGTAGTACGGAACAGGGGTCGGGCGGCTACACCTTC. Its translation: CASSTEQGSGGYTF.